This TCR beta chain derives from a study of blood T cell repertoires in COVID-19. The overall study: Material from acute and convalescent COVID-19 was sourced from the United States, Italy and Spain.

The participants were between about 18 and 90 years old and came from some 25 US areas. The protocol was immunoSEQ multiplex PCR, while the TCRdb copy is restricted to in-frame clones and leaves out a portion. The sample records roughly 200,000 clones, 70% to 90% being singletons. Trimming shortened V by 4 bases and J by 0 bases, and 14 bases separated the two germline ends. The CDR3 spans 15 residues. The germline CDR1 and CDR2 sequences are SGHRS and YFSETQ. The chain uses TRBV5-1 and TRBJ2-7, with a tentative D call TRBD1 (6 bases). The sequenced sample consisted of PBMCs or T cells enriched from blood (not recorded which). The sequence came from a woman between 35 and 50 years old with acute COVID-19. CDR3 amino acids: CASSPQGGTSYEQYF. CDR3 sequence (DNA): TGCGCCAGCAGCCCCCAAGGGGGAACCTCCTACGAGCAGTACTTC.